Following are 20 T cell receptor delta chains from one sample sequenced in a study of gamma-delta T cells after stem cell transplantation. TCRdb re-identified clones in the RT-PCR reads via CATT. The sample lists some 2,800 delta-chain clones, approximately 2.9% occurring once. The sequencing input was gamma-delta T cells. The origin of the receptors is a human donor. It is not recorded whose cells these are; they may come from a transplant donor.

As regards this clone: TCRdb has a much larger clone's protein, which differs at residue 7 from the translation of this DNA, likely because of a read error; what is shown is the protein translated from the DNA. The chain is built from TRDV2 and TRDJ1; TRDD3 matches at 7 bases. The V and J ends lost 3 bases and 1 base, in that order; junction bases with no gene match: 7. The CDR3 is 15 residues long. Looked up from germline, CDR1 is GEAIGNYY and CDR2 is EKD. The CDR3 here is CACDPVRDTTDKLIF. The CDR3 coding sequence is TGTGCCTGTGACCCGGTGAGGGATACCACCGATAAACTCATCTTT.

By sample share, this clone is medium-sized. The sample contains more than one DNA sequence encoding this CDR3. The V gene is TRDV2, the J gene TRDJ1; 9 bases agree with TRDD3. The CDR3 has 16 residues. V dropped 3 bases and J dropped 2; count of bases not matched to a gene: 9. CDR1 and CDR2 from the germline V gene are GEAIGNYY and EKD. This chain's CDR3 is CACDHLGDPGTDKLIF. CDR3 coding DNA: TGTGCCTGTGACCACCTGGGGGATCCCGGGACCGATAAACTCATCTTT.

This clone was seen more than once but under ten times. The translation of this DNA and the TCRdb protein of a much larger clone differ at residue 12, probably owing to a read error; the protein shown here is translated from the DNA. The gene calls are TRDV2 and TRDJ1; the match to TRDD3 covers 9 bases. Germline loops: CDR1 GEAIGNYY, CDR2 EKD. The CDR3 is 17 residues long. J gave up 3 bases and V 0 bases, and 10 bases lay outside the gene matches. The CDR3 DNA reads TGTGCCTGTGACACCCTAATGGGGGATAAATCTGCCGATAAACTCATCTTT. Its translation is CACDTLMGDKSADKLIF.

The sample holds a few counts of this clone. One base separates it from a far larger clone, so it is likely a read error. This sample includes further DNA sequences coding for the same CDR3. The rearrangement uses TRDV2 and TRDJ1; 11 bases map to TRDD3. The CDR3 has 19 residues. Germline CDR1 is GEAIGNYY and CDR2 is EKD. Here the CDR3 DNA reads TGTGCCTGTGACTCCTTACTGGGGGATAGATCCCGTGGGACCGATAAGCTCATCTTT. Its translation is CACDSLLGDRSRGTDKLIF.

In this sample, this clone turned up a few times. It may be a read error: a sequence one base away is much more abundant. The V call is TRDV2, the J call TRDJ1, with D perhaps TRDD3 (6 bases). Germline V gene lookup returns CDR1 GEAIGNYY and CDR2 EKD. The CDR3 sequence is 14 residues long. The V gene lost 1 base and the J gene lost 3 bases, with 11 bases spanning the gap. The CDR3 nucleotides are TGTGCCTGTGACACAGTAGGGGGACCCGATAAACTCATCTTT. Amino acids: CACDTVGGPDKLIF.

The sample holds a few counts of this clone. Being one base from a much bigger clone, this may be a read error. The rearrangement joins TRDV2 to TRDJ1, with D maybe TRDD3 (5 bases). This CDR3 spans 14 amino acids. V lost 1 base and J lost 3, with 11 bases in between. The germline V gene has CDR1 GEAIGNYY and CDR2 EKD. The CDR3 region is CACDTIRGPDKLIF. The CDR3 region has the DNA TGTGCCTGTGACACAATAAGGGGACCCGATAAACTCATCTTT.

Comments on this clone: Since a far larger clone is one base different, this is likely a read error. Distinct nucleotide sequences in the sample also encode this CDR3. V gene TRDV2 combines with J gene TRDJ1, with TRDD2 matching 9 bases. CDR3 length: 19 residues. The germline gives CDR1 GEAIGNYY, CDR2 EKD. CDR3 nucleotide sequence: TGTGCCTGTGACTCCCTTCCTACTGAACTGGGGTCCAACACCGACAAACTCATCTTT. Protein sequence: CACDSLPTELGSNTDKLIF.

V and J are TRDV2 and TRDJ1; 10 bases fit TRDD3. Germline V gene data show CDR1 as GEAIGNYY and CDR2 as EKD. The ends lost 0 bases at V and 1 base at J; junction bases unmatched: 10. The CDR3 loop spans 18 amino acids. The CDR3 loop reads CACDTVKLGDGGTDKLIF. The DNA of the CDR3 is TGTGCCTGTGACACCGTTAAACTGGGGGATGGCGGCACCGATAAACTCATCTTT.

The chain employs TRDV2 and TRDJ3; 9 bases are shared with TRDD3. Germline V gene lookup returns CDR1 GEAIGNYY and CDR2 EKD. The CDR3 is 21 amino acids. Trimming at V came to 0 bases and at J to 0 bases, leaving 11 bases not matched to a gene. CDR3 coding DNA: TGTGCCTGTGACACCGTGCGGCCGGGGGATACTAGCTCCTGGGACACCCGACAGATGTTTTTC. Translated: CACDTVRPGDTSSWDTRQMFF.

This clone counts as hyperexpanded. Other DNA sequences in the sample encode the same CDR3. The CDR3 reads CACDTAGGYRAQLFF. For the CDR3, the DNA is TGTGCCTGTGACACCGCTGGGGGATACAGAGCACAACTCTTCTTT. The chain uses TRDV2 and TRDJ2; 11 bases align to TRDD3. From germline, CDR1 is GEAIGNYY and CDR2 EKD. Unmatched junction bases numbered 3, after V lost 0 bases and J lost 7 bases. The CDR3 runs 15 residues.

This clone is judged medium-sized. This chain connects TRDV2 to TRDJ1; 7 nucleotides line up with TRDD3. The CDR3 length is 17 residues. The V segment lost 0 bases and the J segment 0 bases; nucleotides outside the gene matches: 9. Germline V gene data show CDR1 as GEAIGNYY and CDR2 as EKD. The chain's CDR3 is CACDTVTGELYTDKLIF. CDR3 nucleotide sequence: TGTGCCTGTGACACCGTAACTGGGGAACTGTACACCGATAAACTCATCTTT.

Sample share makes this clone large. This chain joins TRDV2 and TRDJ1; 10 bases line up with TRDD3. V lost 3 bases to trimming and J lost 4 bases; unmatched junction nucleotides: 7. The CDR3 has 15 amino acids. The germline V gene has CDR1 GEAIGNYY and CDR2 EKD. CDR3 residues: CACDGMGDTDDKLIF. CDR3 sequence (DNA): TGTGCCTGTGACGGAATGGGGGATACTGACGATAAACTCATCTTT.

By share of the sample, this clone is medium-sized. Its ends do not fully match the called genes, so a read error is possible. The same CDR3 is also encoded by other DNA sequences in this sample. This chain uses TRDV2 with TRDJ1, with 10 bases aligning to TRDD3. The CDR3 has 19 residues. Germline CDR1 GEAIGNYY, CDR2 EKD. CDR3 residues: CACDTVGRLGDRKADKLIF. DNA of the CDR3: TGTGCCTGTGACACCGTCGGTAGACTGGGGGATCGAAAGGCCGATAAACTCATCTTC.

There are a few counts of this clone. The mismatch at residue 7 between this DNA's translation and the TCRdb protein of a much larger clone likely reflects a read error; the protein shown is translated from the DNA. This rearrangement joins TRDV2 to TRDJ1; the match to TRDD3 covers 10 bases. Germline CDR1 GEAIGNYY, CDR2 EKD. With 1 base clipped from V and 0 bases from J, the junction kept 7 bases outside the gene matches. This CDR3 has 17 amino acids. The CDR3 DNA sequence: TGTGCCTGTGACACGTTGTCGGGGGATACGTACACCGATAAACTCATCTTT. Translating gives CACDTLSGDTYTDKLIF.

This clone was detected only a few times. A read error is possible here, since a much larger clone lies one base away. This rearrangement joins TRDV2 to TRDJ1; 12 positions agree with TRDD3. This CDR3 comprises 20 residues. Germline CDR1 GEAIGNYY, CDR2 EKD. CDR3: CACDTITGGYTTPYTDTLIF. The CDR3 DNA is TGTGCCTGTGACACAATAACTGGGGGATACACCACTCCTTACACCGATACACTCATCTTT.

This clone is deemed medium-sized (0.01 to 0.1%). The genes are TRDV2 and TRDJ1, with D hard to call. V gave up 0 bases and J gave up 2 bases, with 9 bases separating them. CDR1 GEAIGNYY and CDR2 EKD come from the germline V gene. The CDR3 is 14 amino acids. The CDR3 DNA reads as TGTGCCTGTGACACCCTCCTTTTAACCGATAAACTCATCTTT. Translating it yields CACDTLLLTDKLIF.

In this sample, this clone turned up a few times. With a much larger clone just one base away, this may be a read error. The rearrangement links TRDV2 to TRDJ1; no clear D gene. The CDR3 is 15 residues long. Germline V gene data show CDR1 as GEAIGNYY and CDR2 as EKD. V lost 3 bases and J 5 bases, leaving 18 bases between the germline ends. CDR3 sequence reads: CACDFTEVRKDKLIF. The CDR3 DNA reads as TGTGCCTGTGACTTTACTGAGGTGAGGAAGGATAAACTCATCTTT.

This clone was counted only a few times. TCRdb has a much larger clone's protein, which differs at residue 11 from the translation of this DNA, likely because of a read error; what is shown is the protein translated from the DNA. Written as DNA, the CDR3 is TGTGCCTGTGACCACTTGGACGGGCGAAAACCCATCTTT. Its protein is CACDHLDGRKPIF. This chain joins TRDV2 and TRDJ1; D uncertain. Germline V gene lookup returns CDR1 GEAIGNYY and CDR2 EKD. There are 13 residues in the CDR3.

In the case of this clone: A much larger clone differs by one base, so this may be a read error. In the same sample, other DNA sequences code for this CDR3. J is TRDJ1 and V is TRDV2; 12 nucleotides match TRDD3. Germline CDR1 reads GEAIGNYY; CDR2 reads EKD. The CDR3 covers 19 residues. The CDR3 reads CACDTVLTGGYQYTDKLIF. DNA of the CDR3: TGTGCCTGCGACACGGTCCTAACTGGGGGATACCAGTACACCGATAAACTCATCTTT.

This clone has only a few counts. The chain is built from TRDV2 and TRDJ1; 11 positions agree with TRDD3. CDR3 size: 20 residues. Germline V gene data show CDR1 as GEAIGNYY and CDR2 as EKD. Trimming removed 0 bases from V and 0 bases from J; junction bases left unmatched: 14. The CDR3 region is CACDTVVLGDRSDYTDKLIF. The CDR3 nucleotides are TGTGCCTGTGACACCGTTGTACTGGGGGATAGGAGTGACTACACCGATAAACTCATCTTT.